Below are 9 T cell receptor beta chains sequenced from a single sample in a study of human T cells and chemical hapten exposure. One entry per CDR3 protein results from TCRdb running MiXCR on the RACE reads. In the table there are about 99,000 distinct CDR3 sequences, over 10% of which are singletons. Time point given: patch test 1, 2 weeks after DPC sensitization. Sample treatment: therapeutic diphenylcyclopropenone sensitization with weekly scalp DPC. Material: whole blood, obtained in connection with sensitization to the hapten diphenylcyclopropenone (DPC). The receptor source for this set is a woman aged 40 to 50 with alopecia areata. Some clones in this sample may be carry-over from other donors' samples.

This clonotype appeared a few times. V and J are TRBV4-1 and TRBJ1-5, with D uncertain. The CDR3 is 14 residues long. V lost 0 bases and J 8 bases, leaving 11 bases between the germline ends. Germline lookup yields CDR1 MGHRA and CDR2 YSYEKL. The CDR3: CASSQEALIKPQHF. DNA for the CDR3: TGCGCCAGCAGCCAAGAGGCCTTAATCAAGCCCCAGCATTTT.

The sample holds a few counts of this clonotype. The chain has TRBV6-2 or TRBV6-3 and TRBJ2-2; D gene uncertain. CDR1 is MNHEY and CDR2 is SVGEGT in the germline V gene. There are 14 residues in the CDR3. V was shortened by 2 bases and J by 2 bases, with 6 bases between the two germline ends. DNA of the CDR3: TGTGCCAGCAGTTACCCGTCAAACACCGGGGAGCTGTTTTTT. This translates into CASSYPSNTGELFF.

This clonotype was seen at least ten times. The J gene is TRBJ2-2, the V gene TRBV28, with 8 bases aligning to TRBD1. Germline values: CDR1 MDHEN, CDR2 SYDVKM. The J segment lost 3 bases and the V segment lost 10 bases, leaving 4 bases of the junction unmatched. The CDR3 runs 13 residues. Here the CDR3 reads CATDRVDTGELFF. The CDR3 DNA is TGTGCCACGGACAGGGTCGACACCGGGGAGCTGTTTTTT.

This clonotype was seen a handful of times. The chain has TRBV18 and TRBJ2-7, with 16 bases matching TRBD2. CDR3 length: 18 amino acids. V shed 3 bases and J 0 bases; nucleotides not matched to a gene: 5. From germline, CDR1 is KGHSH and CDR2 LQKENI. The CDR3 DNA reads TGTGCCAGCTCACCGCCGGGACTAGCGGGAGGGAGCTCCTACGAGCAGTACTTC. Translating it yields CASSPPGLAGGSSYEQYF.

The V and J genes are TRBV28 and TRBJ2-7; D ambiguous. CDR1 is MDHEN, CDR2 SYDVKM, per germline. V lost 10 bases to trimming and J lost 5 bases, with 15 bases between them. This CDR3 region has 12 residues. The DNA of the CDR3 is TGTGCCACTTCTTATCGCGTACACGAGCAGTACTTC. It codes for CATSYRVHEQYF.

This clonotype was detected a few times. The chain joins TRBV28 to TRBJ1-6; no definite D call. Germline CDR1 reads MDHEN; CDR2 reads SYDVKM. The CDR3 has 15 amino acids. V was trimmed by 5 bases and J by 3 bases, leaving 11 bases between them. The CDR3 loop is CASSPAQLYNSPLHF. CDR3 DNA sequence: TGTGCCAGCAGTCCAGCGCAGCTCTATAATTCACCCCTCCACTTT.

Only a few counts were recorded for this clonotype. The chain recombines TRBV7-2 with TRBJ2-2; no reliable D call. Germline CDR1 and CDR2: SGHTA and FQGNSA. Trimming cost V 0 bases and J 4 bases, with 9 bases left between them. The CDR3 spans 15 residues. In DNA form, the CDR3 reads TGTGCCAGCAGCTTAGCCACGGGTGGCACCGGGGAGCTGTTTTTT. Translation: CASSLATGGTGELFF. Complete variable domain (other parts from reference TRBV7-2 and TRBJ2-2): GAGVSQSPSNKVTEKGKDVELRCDPISGHTALYWYRQSLGQGLEFLIYFQGNSAPDKSGLPSDRFSAERTGGSVSTLTIQRTQQEDSAVYLCASSLATGGTGELFFGEGSRLTVL.

This clonotype showed up just a few times. The chain couples TRBV5-5 to TRBJ2-5, with 10 bases lining up with TRBD2. Germline-derived CDR1 and CDR2 are SGHKS and YYEKEE (reference sequence). CDR3 size: 16 residues. Trimming removed 2 bases from V and 2 bases from J; junction bases left unmatched: 6. CDR3 in amino acids: CASSLGTSVRQETQYF. The DNA of the CDR3 is TGTGCCAGCAGCTTAGGGACTAGCGTAAGACAAGAGACCCAGTACTTC.

This clonotype was recorded a few times. CDR3 coding DNA: TGTGCCACCCTGAGGGGAGGGACGGTTACTGAAGCTTTCTTT. This gives the protein CATLRGGTVTEAFF. The rearrangement uses TRBV28 and TRBJ1-1; TRBD1 might be the D (5 bases). This CDR3 spans 14 amino acids. The V and J ends lost 10 bases and 5 bases respectively, with 20 bases between them. CDR1 is MDHEN and CDR2 is SYDVKM in the germline V gene.